Sequencing of this T cell receptor (beta chain) was carried out in a study of vaccination and CD4 T cells after COVID-19. Study-wide results and limits: Vaccine-specific clones in convalescent patients were spike mono-reactive in 304 of 307 cases.

The CDR3 has 14 amino acids. Trimming left V 7 bases short and J 0 bases short, with 12 bases between. Germline-derived CDR1 and CDR2 are MNHEY and SVGEGT. In its sample, this clonotype was seen a few times. Its antigen is as yet unknown. Treatment indicated: approximately nine-day PBMC culture with coronavirus spike peptide pools or control peptides (ViraFEST assay). Sequenced with the Oncomine TCR Beta short-read assay was DNA taken from cultured CD4+ T cells. TCRdb ran MiXCR on the PCR reads and lists one entry per CDR3 protein. The table records around 20,000 distinct CDR3 sequences, approximately 40% of them present only once.

This TCR was recovered from a human donor who had recovered from COVID-19. This chain uses TRBV6-2 or TRBV6-3 with TRBJ1-2; D call uncertain. The material sequenced was CD4+ T cells from blood, cultured in vitro, taken after SARS-CoV-2 vaccination. CDR3 amino acids: CASIGAGTNYGYTF. The CDR3 DNA reads as TGTGCCAGCATTGGTGCGGGGACTAACTATGGCTACACCTTC.